These 2 T cell receptor beta chains share one sample of origin, sequenced in a study of T-cell memory formation after mild COVID-19. TCRdb independently ran MiXCR on the 5' RACE reads; one entry per CDR3 protein. The table includes a few hundred thousand distinct CDR3 sequences, over 25% detected once. Sequenced sample: PBMCs or a T cell subset sorted from them (not recorded which). Receptors were obtained from an adult woman who had mild COVID-19 (a few samples of this study predate the infection). Cell type and time point are not known.

The genes are TRBV7-7 and TRBJ2-1; maybe TRBD1 (5 bases). V lost 0 bases and J lost 7, with 10 bases in between. Germline V lookup: CDR1 SSHAT, CDR2 FNYEAQ (reference sequence). CDR3 length: 14 residues. The chain's CDR3 is CASSLALGQNEQFF. The CDR3 coding sequence is TGTGCCAGCAGCTTAGCGCTTGGACAAAATGAGCAGTTCTTC.

This chain uses TRBV20-1 with TRBJ1-5; D remains unclear. The CDR3 contains 14 residues. The V gene lost 0 bases and the J gene lost 5 bases, with 11 bases spanning the gap. CDR1 is DFQATT, CDR2 SNEGSKA, per germline (reference sequence). CDR3 in amino acids: CSARDTGFYQPQHF. As DNA, the CDR3 is TGCAGTGCTAGAGATACCGGATTCTATCAGCCCCAGCATTTT.